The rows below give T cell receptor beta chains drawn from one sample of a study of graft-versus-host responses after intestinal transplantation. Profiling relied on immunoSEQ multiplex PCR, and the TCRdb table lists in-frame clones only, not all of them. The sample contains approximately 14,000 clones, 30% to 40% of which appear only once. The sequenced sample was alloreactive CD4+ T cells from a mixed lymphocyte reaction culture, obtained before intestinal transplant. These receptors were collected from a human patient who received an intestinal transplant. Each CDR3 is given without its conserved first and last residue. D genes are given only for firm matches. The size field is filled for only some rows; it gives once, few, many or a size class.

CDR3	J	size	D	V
ASSLSDRRQY	TRBJ2-3	-	-	TRBV7-9
ASRISRDRGYNEQF	TRBJ2-1	few	TRBD1	TRBV27
ATSRVQGYGYT	TRBJ1-2	few	-	TRBV15
AIMSSGADTQY	TRBJ2-3	-	TRBD2	TRBV10-3
ASSRDISNTGELF	TRBJ2-2	-	-	TRBV19
ASSLPGLAGGYTDTQY	TRBJ2-3	-	TRBD2	TRBV5-6
ASSLSRNARPGYGYT	TRBJ1-2	-	-	TRBV7-9
ASSQWRSAPGPYEQY	TRBJ2-7	-	-	TRBV23-1
ASSTQGGANVLT	TRBJ2-6	-	TRBD1	TRBV10-2
ASSQRQGELETQY	TRBJ2-5	-	TRBD1	TRBV5-1
ASSQDRAPDGYT	TRBJ1-2	few	TRBD1	TRBV5-1
ASSLGGGSFEY	TRBJ2-3	-	TRBD2	TRBV5-4
ASSSPQGANTEAF	TRBJ1-1	-	TRBD1	TRBV6-5
ASSIAAAIVHGYT	TRBJ1-2	-	-	TRBV19
ASSQEFQGTSGEKLF	TRBJ1-4	medium-sized	-	TRBV4-3
ASSLGLLAGGTGELF	TRBJ2-2	-	TRBD2	TRBV7-2
ASSSPTVYNEQF	TRBJ2-1	-	-	TRBV7-9
ASSVAGGPHEQF	TRBJ2-1	-	TRBD2	TRBV10-1
ASSLVQGAGTDTQY	TRBJ2-3	-	TRBD1	TRBV18
AISETVISGNTIY	TRBJ1-3	medium-sized	-	TRBV10-3
ASSLTTGGQTQY	TRBJ2-5	-	TRBD1	TRBV5-1
ASSRGTDYNEQF	TRBJ2-1	few	-	TRBV14
ASSPSGGTYEQY	TRBJ2-7	few	TRBD2	TRBV6-5
AIRDRLAYEQY	TRBJ2-7	medium-sized	-	TRBV10-3
ASSPLPGDTEAF	TRBJ1-1	medium-sized	-	TRBV18
ASSLDGTRLGSYNEQF	TRBJ2-1	-	-	TRBV7-9
ASSQVCGGVGYGYT	TRBJ1-2	-	-	TRBV4-3
ASSFRTEAF	TRBJ1-1	medium-sized	-	TRBV7-2
ASSYRGLEGGYT	TRBJ1-2	-	TRBD1	TRBV6-6
ASSVGGGTEAF	TRBJ1-1	-	-	TRBV5-6
ASSLQGAGNEKLF	TRBJ1-4	-	TRBD1	TRBV5-1
ASSDSGTSINEQF	TRBJ2-1	-	TRBD2	TRBV10-1
ASSPRTGSYNEQF	TRBJ2-1	-	-	TRBV7-8
ASSKDRHDLSGANVLT	TRBJ2-6	few	-	TRBV9
ASSPRTGVEEKLF	TRBJ1-4	-	TRBD1	TRBV11-2
ASSFYLGNTIY	TRBJ1-3	medium-sized	-	TRBV7-9
ASSQDIGQYYEQY	TRBJ2-7	-	-	TRBV4-3
ATRPGTGADTQY	TRBJ2-3	-	TRBD1	TRBV10-1
ASSFTGTSYEQY	TRBJ2-7	-	-	TRBV11-2
ASSLRDSYRELF	TRBJ2-2	-	-	TRBV7-2
ASSIGGILSSYNSPLH	TRBJ1-6	few	-	TRBV19
ASSLTGQLRTSGELF	TRBJ2-2	few	TRBD1	TRBV7-2
ASRPSGQGGAEAF	TRBJ1-1	few	TRBD1	TRBV6-6
ASRKIAGVIQETQY	TRBJ2-5	-	TRBD2	TRBV7-2
ASSLATTGELF	TRBJ2-2	-	-	TRBV7-2